This T cell receptor (beta chain) originates from a study of human T cells and chemical hapten exposure. Across the study: The patients, most of them female, presented with alopecia areata, totalis or universalis. Study-wide results and limits: Healthy people's immune response may differ from that of the donors, who had alopecia. More PT1 expanded TCRs went with higher patch test scores.

Concerning this clonotype itself: Its matching antigen is unknown.

In TCRdb, the RACE reads were re-called with MiXCR into one record per CDR3 protein. The sample has 150,000 to 200,000 distinct CDR3 sequences, 24% seen once. V lost 3 bases and J 1 base, leaving 14 bases between the germline ends. The germline V gene has CDR1 DFQATT and CDR2 SNEGSKA (reference sequence). The CDR3 covers 15 residues. The time point is: patch test 3, about 24 weeks after DPC sensitization. Noted treatment: therapeutic diphenylcyclopropenone sensitization with weekly scalp DPC. Phlebotomy was performed prior to application of every patch test. The sequence came from a woman aged 40 to 50 with alopecia areata. Some clones in this sample may be carry-over from other donors' samples. Source: whole blood, taken in connection with sensitization to the hapten diphenylcyclopropenone (DPC). The chain uses TRBV20-1 and TRBJ2-3; D is ambiguous. CDR3 coding DNA: TGCAGTGCTAGTATCCCCTCGGTTCGCACAGATACGCAGTATTTT. This codes for CSASIPSVRTDTQYF.